The 13 T cell receptor beta chains reported below all come from one sample, sequenced in a study of cytomegalovirus exposure and HLA in healthy donors. Amplification used 60 Vbeta primers and 13 Jbeta primers. Produced via immunoSEQ multiplex PCR; TCRdb's table is partial and in-frame only. The profile shows about 180,000 clones, around 77% of them singletons. Sequenced sample: PBMCs. The receptors shown here come from a man in his sixties in good health and CMV-seronegative.

Of note for this clone: This specimen includes other DNA sequences encoding the same CDR3. The genes are TRBV18 and TRBJ2-2; D ambiguous. Looked up from germline, CDR1 is KGHSH and CDR2 is LQKENI. The ends were cut back, 2 bases at V and 5 bases at J, with 3 bases in the middle. The CDR3 is made up of 12 amino acids. As DNA, the CDR3 is TGTGCCAGCTCACCATCAACCGGGGAGCTGTTTTTT. Translated: CASSPSTGELFF.

This chain uses TRBV27 with TRBJ2-7, with 7 bases aligning to TRBD2. The germline gives CDR1 MNHEY, CDR2 SMNVEV (reference sequence). This CDR3 is built from 18 residues. Trimming took 0 bases from V and 2 from J; bases not matched to a gene: 13. CDR3 sequence reads: CASSLSSLGVAGTYEQYF. CDR3 bases: TGTGCCAGCAGTTTATCCTCCCTTGGGGTAGCGGGTACCTACGAGCAGTACTTC.

The J gene is TRBJ1-5, the V gene TRBV10-2; the D gene is possibly TRBD1 (6 bases). Germline V gene data show CDR1 as WSHSY and CDR2 as SAAADI. The CDR3 is made up of 13 amino acids. Trimming cost V 6 bases and J 5 bases, with 11 bases left between them. The CDR3 nucleotides are TGCGCCAGCAGAGTGGCAGGGGATCAGCCCCAGCATTTT. Translating it yields CASRVAGDQPQHF.

This clone was recorded only once. The chain links TRBV19 to TRBJ1-5; 7 bases match TRBD1. The CDR3 consists of 15 residues. V shed 3 bases and J 4 bases; nucleotides not matched to a gene: 6. CDR1 and CDR2 from the germline V gene are LNHDA and SQIVND (reference sequence). For the CDR3, the DNA is TGTGCCAGTAGTATTTCGGGACAGAAAAATCAGCCCCAGCATTTT. This codes for CASSISGQKNQPQHF. The full variable domain, its missing parts supplied by reference TRBV19 and TRBJ1-5, is DGGITQSPKYLFRKEGQNVTLSCEQNLNHDAMYWYRQDPGQGLRLIYYSQIVNDFQKGDIAEGYSVSREKKESFPLTVTSAQKNPTAFYLCASSISGQKNQPQHFGDGTRLSIL.

V is TRBV19 and J is TRBJ2-3; 12 bases align to TRBD2. V lost 7 bases, J lost 4 bases, and 12 bases stayed unmatched. The CDR3 covers 17 residues. Germline V CDR1 and CDR2: LNHDA, SQIVND (reference sequence). In nucleotides, the CDR3 is TGTGCCAGTACCAGACTTGGACTAGCGGGGCCCCCAGATACGCAGTATTTT. This codes for CASTRLGLAGPPDTQYF.

This chain uses TRBV29-1 with TRBJ2-1; D gene ambiguous. The V and J ends lost 4 bases and 2 bases respectively, with 9 bases between them. Germline V gene sequence: CDR1 SQVTM, CDR2 ANQGSEA. The CDR3 is made up of 13 amino acids. DNA for the CDR3: TGCAGCGTTGTCTACGCCACCTACAATGAGCAGTTCTTC. This sequence encodes CSVVYATYNEQFF.

This chain joins TRBV27 and TRBJ1-6; the match to TRBD1 covers 10 bases. The germline CDR1 and CDR2 sequences are MNHEY and SMNVEV (reference sequence). The J segment lost 9 bases and the V segment lost 6 bases, leaving 5 bases of the junction unmatched. The CDR3 is made up of 14 amino acids. CDR3 region: CASSLGQGSSPLHF. CDR3 sequence (DNA): TGTGCCAGCAGCCTGGGACAGGGGTCTTCACCCCTCCACTTT.

This chain uses TRBV5-1 with TRBJ2-7; D gene uncertain. The CDR3 contains 13 residues. Germline CDR1 and CDR2: SGHRS and YFSETQ. Trimming shortened V by 2 bases and J by 0 bases, and 6 bases separated the two germline ends. CDR3 DNA: TGCGCCAGCAGCTTTTCATTCTCCTACGAGCAGTACTTC. It yields the protein CASSFSFSYEQYF. The full variable domain, its missing parts supplied by reference TRBV5-1 and TRBJ2-7, is KAGVTQTPRYLIKTRGQQVTLSCSPISGHRSVSWYQQTPGQGLQFLFEYFSETQRNKGNFPGRFSGRQFSNSRSEMNVSTLELGDSALYLCASSFSFSYEQYFGPGTRLTVT.

The V call is TRBV7-8, the J call TRBJ1-3; D not certain. The CDR3 totals 15 residues. Germline values: CDR1 SGHVS, CDR2 FQNEAQ. V gave up 2 bases and J gave up 0 bases, with 8 bases separating them. This CDR3 reads CASSLLFSSGNTIYF. The CDR3 DNA sequence: TGTGCCAGCAGCTTATTGTTCAGCTCTGGAAACACCATATATTTT. Supplemented by reference TRBV7-8 and TRBJ1-3, the full variable domain reads GAGVSQSPRYKVAKRGQDVALRCDPISGHVSLFWYQQALGQGPEFLTYFQNEAQLDKSGLPSDRFFAERPEGSVSTLKIQRTQQEDSAVYLCASSLLFSSGNTIYFGEGSWLTVV.

Here the CDR3 reads CASSAEAGGDYEQYF. DNA of the CDR3: TGTGCCAGCAGCGCGGAGGCTGGCGGTGACTACGAGCAGTACTTC. The genes are TRBV7-9 and TRBJ2-7; possibly TRBD2 for D (5 bases). The V end lost 5 bases, the J end lost 3 bases, and 17 bases lay between the germline ends. The CDR3 loop spans 15 amino acids. CDR1 SEHNR and CDR2 FQNEAQ come from the germline V gene (reference sequence).

This clone was counted a single time. V gene TRBV4-2 combines with J gene TRBJ2-1; 7 nucleotides match TRBD2. The ends lost 0 bases at V and 5 bases at J; junction bases unmatched: 13. The germline gives CDR1 LGHNA, CDR2 YNFKEQ. The CDR3 is made up of 18 amino acids. CDR3 sequence (DNA): TGTGCCAGCAGCCAAGATCGAGTAGCGGGCCTAGGTCACAATGAGCAGTTCTTC. Its translation: CASSQDRVAGLGHNEQFF.

The J gene is TRBJ2-3, the V gene TRBV4-1; D is possibly TRBD1 (6 bases). Germline values: CDR1 MGHRA, CDR2 YSYEKL. This CDR3 has 17 residues. Deletions cut 4 bases from V and 5 bases from J, with 22 bases between. CDR3 in amino acids: CASSPRIKGQGIDTQYF. In nucleotides, the CDR3 is TGCGCCAGCAGCCCAAGGATCAAGGGACAAGGCATAGATACGCAGTATTTT.

Note on this clone: Other DNA sequences in this sample translate to the same CDR3. V usage is TRBV19 and J usage is TRBJ2-1; 11 bases are a match to TRBD2. Losses at the gene ends were 5 bases for V and 4 bases for J; bases not matched to a gene: 1. This CDR3 spans 14 amino acids. Germline-derived CDR1 and CDR2 are LNHDA and SQIVND (reference sequence). Here the CDR3 reads CASSLAGGYNEQFF. For the CDR3, the DNA is TGTGCCAGTAGTTTAGCGGGGGGGTACAATGAGCAGTTCTTC.